This TCR beta chain is from a study of blood T cells in healthy people across ages. For the second PCR, which ran for about 6 to 11 cycles, a sample-barcoded 5' primer and a J-beta primer mix were used. TCRdb passed the 5' RACE reads through MiXCR, listing each CDR3 protein once. The sample shows about 290,000 distinct CDR3 sequences, roughly 29% of them seen only once. CDR1 is MDHEN and CDR2 is SYDVKM in the germline V gene. V was pared by 6 bases and J by 6 bases, with 5 bases of the junction left unmatched. The CDR3 runs 13 residues. This clonotype showed up just a few times. This sequence originates from a woman between 65 and 79 years old in good health. The rearrangement uses TRBV28 and TRBJ1-5, with 7 nucleotides matching TRBD1. Source material: blood. CDR3 loop: CASRRDRTQPQHF. The CDR3 nucleotides read TGTGCCAGCAGACGGGACAGAACTCAGCCCCAGCATTTT.